This record concerns one TCR beta chain sequence. The target of this receptor is not known. Base quality data are lacking; no much larger clone is found one base away. TCRbeta CDR3 regions were amplified from genomic DNA by means of the immunoSEQ Assay, a bias-controlled multiplex PCR. Per the original workflow: Within the assay, amplification of reference gene primers was used to estimate how many nucleated cells each sample contained. To quantify the absolute abundance of each unique TCRbeta CDR3 rearrangement, sequence reads were collapsed and filtered. For each sample, productive Simpson clonality was calculated as the square root of Simpson's diversity index over productive rearrangements. TCRdb provides this immuneACCESS table in a form limited to in-frame rearrangements. Some clones are lacking; in checked studies, under half of them reflect an unresolved V gene, and why the rest are absent is not known. V and J calls and clone size are copied from that table; D and trimming were computed from the DNA. The table for this sample lists hundreds of thousands of clones; more than 80% of them were counted only once. About 1.1% of the sample goes to the ten largest clones.

This specimen belongs to a study of blood T cell repertoires in COVID-19 (TCRdb year 2020). Background for the entire study: Samples from collaborators originated in the United States, Italy and Spain and spanned both the acute and convalescent phases of COVID-19. The dataset comprised deeply sampled blood TCRbeta repertoires from subjects exposed to, actively infected with, or recovered from COVID-19. The material from the prospective study consisted of cDNA or gDNA derived from T cells, B-cell-depleted T cells, or PBMCs. The repertoires were made available in a free public database intended to serve as a resource for research on the immune response to SARS-CoV-2. The sample metadata nearly always contained a de-identified subject ID, COVID-19 status, age in years and sex. Where available, HLA class I and class II types were obtained from metadata supplied by the sample provider rather than from assay-based typing. The samples were drawn from the first 160 participants of the ongoing ImmuneRACE study and from some 1,300 subjects provided by 6 global collaborators.

Participants in the prospective study were enrolled through a virtual design, were aged roughly 18 to 100 years, and lived in 20 to 30 United States geographic areas. To assign participants to cohorts, the prospective study relied on clinical history that participants themselves reported in a screening survey and a study questionnaire. ImmuneRACE Cohort 3 recovered participants were defined by two consecutive negative NP/OP PCR tests, healthcare professional clearance, or symptom resolution. In the prospective study, mobile phlebotomists collected whole blood, serum and a nasopharyngeal or oropharyngeal swab from each participant. Over an approximately 2-month period, participants in the prospective study had the option of providing additional blood draws and questionnaires. Before DNA extraction, blood samples from the prospective study were shipped at room temperature or frozen. Study-wide conclusions, independent of this receptor: The amount of clinical and demographic metadata varied by source and participant and was provided uncurated.

This TCR was sampled from a man younger than 45 who had recovered from COVID-19. Material: PBMCs or T cells enriched from blood (not recorded which).

The DNA sequence follows: TGTGCCAGCAGTTCACCGGGACAGGGGTCCGGGAATGAGCAGTTCTTC. Protein translation: CASSSPGQGSGNEQFF. This sequence uses TRBV28 and TRBJ2-1; TRBD1 lines up with 10 middle nucleotides. Here V drops 4 bases and J drops 7 bases, and the junction holds 10 bases not matched to any gene. The CDR3 contains 16 residues, cysteine and phenylalanine counted. CDR3 DNA only is kept here, 48 bases in frame from base 1. Looking up the germline V gene yields CDR1 MDHEN and CDR2 SYDVKM.